The 32 T cell receptor beta chains reported below all come from one sample, sequenced in a study of cytomegalovirus exposure and HLA in healthy donors. The PCR contained 60 Vbeta and 13 Jbeta primers. The assay was immunoSEQ multiplex PCR, and TCRdb's table has in-frame clones only and misses some. The data hold around 160,000 clones, with 75% to 85% observed a single time. The sequenced sample was PBMCs. These receptors came from a male donor in good health and CMV-seropositive.

This chain uses TRBV5-1 with TRBJ2-7; 9 nucleotides agree with TRBD1. J lost 5 bases, V lost 2 bases, and 8 bases had no gene match. CDR1 is SGHRS, CDR2 YFSETQ, per germline. There are 15 residues in the CDR3. CDR3 protein: CASSLYRGRGHEQYF. The CDR3 nucleotides are TGCGCCAGCAGCTTATACAGGGGGCGCGGCCACGAGCAGTACTTC.

This clone was counted between two and nine times. V and J are TRBV9 and TRBJ2-1; D might be TRBD2 (5 bases). The CDR3 sequence is 13 residues long. Germline values: CDR1 SGDLS, CDR2 YYNGEE. Trimming took 0 bases from V and 6 from J, leaving 7 bases between them. CDR3 nucleotide sequence: TGTGCCAGCAGCGTAGCGGGGTTCAATGAGCAGTTCTTC. Protein product: CASSVAGFNEQFF.

The chain couples TRBV30 to TRBJ1-1; 7 nucleotides line up with TRBD1. Germline V gene data show CDR1 as GTSNPN and CDR2 as SVGIG (reference sequence). V trimming: 5 bases; J trimming: 1 base; junction bases outside the gene matches: 13. The CDR3 sequence is 16 residues long. CDR3 DNA: TGTGCCTGGGGTAGGGAACGGACAGGTTGGAACACTGAAGCTTTCTTT. Translation: CAWGRERTGWNTEAFF. Based on the CDR3 plus reference TRBV30 and TRBJ1-1, the full variable domain is SQTIHQWPATLVQPVGSPLSLECTVEGTSNPNLYWYRQAAGRGLQLLFYSVGIGQISSEVPQNLSASRPQDRQFILSSKKLLLSDSGFYLCAWGRERTGWNTEAFFGQGTRLTVV.

The rearrangement uses TRBV6-5 and TRBJ1-4; D is ambiguous. Trimming removed 5 bases at V and 8 bases at J, with 18 bases between. The CDR3 covers 15 residues. Germline CDR1 is MNHEY and CDR2 is SVGAGI. This CDR3 is CASSVTREGTEKLFF. CDR3 bases: TGTGCCAGCAGTGTCACTAGGGAGGGTACGGAAAAACTGTTTTTT.

This clone has more than one count but fewer than ten. The chain joins TRBV2 to TRBJ1-2; D uncertain. From germline, CDR1 is SNHLY and CDR2 FYNNEI. CDR3 length equals 13 residues. V dropped 6 bases and J dropped 4 bases, with 12 bases sitting between them. The CDR3 region is CASRSHTSYGYTF. DNA for the CDR3: TGTGCCAGCAGGTCCCACACCTCCTATGGCTACACCTTC.

This chain joins TRBV28 and TRBJ2-1, with D possibly being TRBD2 (5 bases). This CDR3 spans 12 amino acids. Trimming took off 3 bases at V and 10 bases at J, with 10 bases between the two ends. Germline V gene lookup returns CDR1 MDHEN and CDR2 SYDVKM. CDR3 region: CASSFEGPEQFF. Written as DNA, the CDR3 is TGTGCCAGCAGTTTCGAGGGCCCGGAGCAGTTCTTC.

The CDR3 here is CAISERRGSDEQFF. The CDR3 DNA reads as TGTGCCATCAGTGAGCGCAGGGGGTCGGATGAGCAGTTCTTC. The V call is TRBV10-3, the J call TRBJ2-1; the match to TRBD1 covers 7 bases. Germline loops: CDR1 ENHRY, CDR2 SYGVKD. V lost 2 bases to trimming and J lost 8 bases; unmatched junction nucleotides: 6. This CDR3 has 14 amino acids.

V usage is TRBV5-5 and J usage is TRBJ2-5; 7 bases align to TRBD2. Germline values: CDR1 SGHKS, CDR2 YYEKEE (reference sequence). The CDR3 extends over 14 amino acids. The V segment lost 1 base and the J segment 4 bases; nucleotides outside the gene matches: 4. CDR3 nucleotide sequence: TGTGCCAGCAGCTTGCTGGGGGAGGGAGAGACCCAGTACTTC. It encodes CASSLLGEGETQYF.

This chain links TRBV5-1 with TRBJ2-2; 12 positions match TRBD1. This CDR3 comprises 19 residues. Germline CDR1 is SGHRS and CDR2 is YFSETQ. J gave up 2 bases and V 7 bases, and 15 bases lay outside the gene matches. The CDR3 loop is CASGPTPTGTGGNTGELFF. CDR3 coding DNA: TGCGCCAGCGGTCCAACCCCAACCGGGACAGGGGGCAACACCGGGGAGCTGTTTTTT.

The V call is TRBV6-5, the J call TRBJ2-2; 7 bases agree with TRBD1. The V gene end was trimmed by 5 bases and the J gene end by 5 bases; junction bases not matched to a gene: 5. CDR1 is MNHEY, CDR2 SVGAGI, per germline. This CDR3 has 14 residues. The CDR3 loop is CASSQDRETGELFF. Here the CDR3 DNA reads TGTGCCAGCAGTCAAGACAGGGAGACCGGGGAGCTGTTTTTT.

The CDR3 DNA sequence: TGTGCCAGCATTATGAACACTGAAGCTTTCTTT. This codes for CASIMNTEAFF. The V and J genes are TRBV6-1 and TRBJ1-1; the D is unclear. In germline, CDR1 is MNHNS, CDR2 SASEGT. V was clipped by 7 bases and J by 0 bases, with 3 bases between them. There are 11 residues in the CDR3.

This clone was detected a few times. DNA of the CDR3: TGCGCCAGCAGCCAAGTCTCGCGACAGGGGGAAACTGAAGCTTTCTTT. It codes for CASSQVSRQGETEAFF. The genes are TRBV4-1 and TRBJ1-1, with 9 bases fitting TRBD1. V trimming: 1 base; J trimming: 5 bases; junction bases outside the gene matches: 8. The CDR3 extends over 16 amino acids. Germline CDR1 reads MGHRA; CDR2 reads YSYEKL.

The chain joins TRBV2 to TRBJ2-7, with a possible D match to TRBD2 (7 bases). Per the germline V gene, CDR1 is SNHLY and CDR2 is FYNNEI. The CDR3 is made up of 14 amino acids. V was shortened by 10 bases and J by 4 bases, with 20 bases between the two germline ends. The CDR3 sequence: CAIAEAGAEYEQYF. CDR3 nucleotides: TGTGCCATAGCTGAGGCGGGGGCGGAATACGAGCAGTACTTC.

The chain links TRBV5-1 to TRBJ2-7; a weak D match, TRBD2 (6 bases). Germline lookup yields CDR1 SGHRS and CDR2 YFSETQ. There are 15 residues in the CDR3. Trimming left V 4 bases short and J 0 bases short, with 14 bases between. As DNA, the CDR3 is TGCGCCAGCAGCCTTGGGGGGTTTACCTCCTACGAGCAGTACTTC. Its translation: CASSLGGFTSYEQYF.

The J gene is TRBJ2-7, the V gene TRBV5-1; 7 nucleotides line up with TRBD1. The J segment lost 2 bases and the V segment lost 4 bases, leaving 9 bases of the junction unmatched. Germline V gene lookup returns CDR1 SGHRS and CDR2 YFSETQ. This CDR3 is built from 15 residues. The CDR3 DNA follows: TGCGCCAGCAGCCCCCGACAGGGAGAGACCTACGAGCAGTACTTC. It yields the protein CASSPRQGETYEQYF.

The V and J genes are TRBV14 and TRBJ2-1; 7 bases line up with TRBD2. The CDR3 runs to 15 residues. The V gene's germline CDR1 is SGHDN and CDR2 FVKESK. With V trimmed by 4 bases and J by 0 bases, 3 bases remained unmatched. DNA for the CDR3: TGTGCCAGCAGCCGGGGCGGGGGCTCCTACAATGAGCAGTTCTTC. Translation: CASSRGGGSYNEQFF.

The rearrangement uses TRBV7-2 and TRBJ1-2; 8 bases are a match to TRBD1. The CDR3 runs 14 residues. Looked up from germline, CDR1 is SGHTA and CDR2 is FQGNSA. Trimming cost V 4 bases and J 6 bases; bases outside gene matches: 7. DNA for the CDR3: TGTGCCAGCAGCTCCTACCAGGGGGCAAATGGCTACACCTTC. Its translation: CASSSYQGANGYTF.

J is TRBJ2-7 and V is TRBV10-2; a possible D gene is TRBD2 (7 bases). Trimming took 5 bases from V and 4 from J, leaving 21 bases between them. CDR3 length: 16 amino acids. Germline values: CDR1 WSHSY, CDR2 SAAADI. CDR3 DNA sequence: TGCGCCAGCAGTTTTACCCTTAGGGGGGGGGCTTACGAGCAGTACTTC. Its protein product is CASSFTLRGGAYEQYF.

This chain uses TRBV4-2 with TRBJ1-2, with TRBD1 as a possible D gene (6 bases). Germline CDR1 reads LGHNA; CDR2 reads YNFKEQ. CDR3 length: 15 residues. Deletions cut 0 bases from V and 3 bases from J, with 11 bases between. This chain's CDR3 is CASSQETGPYYGYTF. DNA of the CDR3: TGTGCCAGCAGCCAAGAAACAGGGCCTTACTATGGCTACACCTTC.

V and J are TRBV6-5 and TRBJ1-3; D is unclear. The V gene's germline CDR1 is MNHEY and CDR2 SVGAGI. The CDR3 consists of 14 residues. The V and J ends lost 4 bases and 10 bases respectively, with 17 bases between them. The DNA for the CDR3 is TGTGCCAGCAGTTTCCGGGCCGGACTAGGGACCATATATTTT. It is translated as CASSFRAGLGTIYF.

V is TRBV30 and J is TRBJ1-6; D is uncertain. This CDR3 is built from 13 residues. The germline V gene has CDR1 GTSNPN and CDR2 SVGIG (reference sequence). Deletions cut 0 bases from V and 7 bases from J, with 7 bases between. The CDR3 spells CAWSVPRNSPLHF. The CDR3 DNA reads as TGTGCCTGGAGTGTCCCGCGGAATTCACCCCTCCACTTT.

V gene TRBV19 combines with J gene TRBJ1-5, with D possibly TRBD1 on 5 matching bases. The germline V gene has CDR1 LNHDA and CDR2 SQIVND (reference sequence). Deletions cut 5 bases from V and 5 bases from J, with 19 bases between. The CDR3 has 16 residues. CDR3 DNA sequence: TGTGCCAGTAGTTTCCGAGGAGGGGCTATGGATCAGCCCCAGCATTTT. This gives the protein CASSFRGGAMDQPQHF.

This clone showed up just once. The J gene is TRBJ2-5, the V gene TRBV19, with 7 bases aligning to TRBD2. Trimming at V came to 3 bases and at J to 14 bases, leaving 6 bases not matched to a gene. The CDR3 has 11 amino acids. The germline V gene has CDR1 LNHDA and CDR2 SQIVND (reference sequence). The chain's CDR3 is CASSIGAGVYF. CDR3 DNA: TGTGCCAGTAGTATCGGGGCGGGGGTTTACTTC.

This clone appeared once. The V gene is TRBV9, the J gene TRBJ1-2, with a tentative D call TRBD1 (6 bases). Per germline, CDR1 SGDLS and CDR2 YYNGEE. This CDR3 has 14 residues. The germline V and J ends were trimmed by 1 base and 8 bases, with 15 bases remaining between them. CDR3 coding DNA: TGTGCCAGCAGCGTACACGCAGGGGCTGGCGGCTACACCTTC. Translation: CASSVHAGAGGYTF.

The chain joins TRBV5-4 to TRBJ1-6; maybe TRBD1 (6 bases). The germline V and J ends were trimmed by 4 bases and 0 bases, with 23 bases remaining between them. The CDR3 loop spans 20 amino acids. In germline, CDR1 is SGHNT, CDR2 YYREEE (reference sequence). The CDR3 bases are TGTGCCAGCAGCCTAAGCGGGGGCCACGGCCGCGGCTCCTATAATTCACCCCTCCACTTT. It codes for CASSLSGGHGRGSYNSPLHF.

The chain links TRBV4-1 to TRBJ1-3, with 9 bases aligning to TRBD1. The CDR3 is 16 amino acids. J lost 1 base, V lost 4 bases, and 5 bases had no gene match. Germline V gene lookup returns CDR1 MGHRA and CDR2 YSYEKL. The CDR3 sequence is CASSRQGELSGNTIYF. The CDR3 DNA follows: TGCGCCAGCAGCCGACAGGGGGAACTGTCTGGAAACACCATATATTTT.

The genes are TRBV28 and TRBJ1-5; tentatively, D is TRBD1 (6 bases). Trimming stripped 8 bases from V and 3 bases from J, with 29 bases between. The CDR3 spans 19 residues. Germline-derived CDR1 and CDR2 are MDHEN and SYDVKM. For the CDR3, the DNA is TGTGCCAGCTCCCACGGGCGAAGGGGGATTGAACAGCTCAATCAGCCCCAGCATTTT. Translation gives CASSHGRRGIEQLNQPQHF.

In nucleotides, the CDR3 is TGTGCCAGCACCCCCTCGGGGTCCTATAATTCACCCCTCCACTTT. Protein: CASTPSGSYNSPLHF. The chain couples TRBV6-5 to TRBJ1-6; D not certain. The V gene lost 7 bases and the J gene lost 1 base, with 11 bases spanning the gap. The CDR3 runs to 15 residues. CDR1 and CDR2 from the germline V gene are MNHEY and SVGAGI.

This clone has only a few counts. The CDR3, as DNA: TGTGCCAGCACCCCGGGACAGGCAAGCTATGGCTACACCTTC. It is translated as CASTPGQASYGYTF. The V gene is TRBV6-5, the J gene TRBJ1-2, with 8 nucleotides matching TRBD1. V was pared by 7 bases and J by 4 bases, with 8 bases of the junction left unmatched. Germline V gene data show CDR1 as MNHEY and CDR2 as SVGAGI. The CDR3 sequence is 14 residues long.

The rearrangement uses TRBV9 and TRBJ2-7; maybe TRBD2 (5 bases). V lost 0 bases and J 0 bases, leaving 10 bases between the germline ends. CDR3 length: 15 residues. From germline, CDR1 is SGDLS and CDR2 YYNGEE. The CDR3 coding sequence is TGTGCCAGCAGCGTAGGATGGGGAGACTCCTACGAGCAGTACTTC. Protein product: CASSVGWGDSYEQYF.

The chain employs TRBV5-4 and TRBJ1-1; weak D call: TRBD1 (5 bases). Germline CDR1 is SGHNT and CDR2 is YYREEE (reference sequence). The CDR3 runs to 16 residues. Trimming took off 3 bases at V and 0 bases at J, with 15 bases between the two ends. The CDR3 nucleotides are TGTGCCAGCAGCTCATCAGGGTCATACATGAACACTGAAGCTTTCTTT. This encodes CASSSSGSYMNTEAFF.

CDR3 in DNA: TGTGCCAGTAGTATAGTAGGCAGGGGCCGGAATCAGCCCCAGCATTTT. Its protein product is CASSIVGRGRNQPQHF. The J gene is TRBJ1-5, the V gene TRBV19; perhaps TRBD1 as D (6 bases). Looked up from germline, CDR1 is LNHDA and CDR2 is SQIVND (reference sequence). The CDR3 is 16 residues long. V lost 1 base and J lost 4, with 14 bases in between.